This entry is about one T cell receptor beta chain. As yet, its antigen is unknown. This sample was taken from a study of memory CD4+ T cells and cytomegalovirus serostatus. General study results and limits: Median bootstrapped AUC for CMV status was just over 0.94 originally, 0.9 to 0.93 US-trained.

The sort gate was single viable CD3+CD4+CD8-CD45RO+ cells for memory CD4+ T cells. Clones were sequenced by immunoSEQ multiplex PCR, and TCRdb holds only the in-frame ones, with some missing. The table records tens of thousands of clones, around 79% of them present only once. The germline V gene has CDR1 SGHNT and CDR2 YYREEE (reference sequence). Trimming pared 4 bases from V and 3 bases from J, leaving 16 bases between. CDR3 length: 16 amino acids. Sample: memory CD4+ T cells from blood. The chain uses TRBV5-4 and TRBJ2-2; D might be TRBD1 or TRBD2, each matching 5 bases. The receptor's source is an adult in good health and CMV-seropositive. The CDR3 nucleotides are TGTGCCAGCAGCGAGCAAAGGGACCTATACACCGGGGAGCTGTTTTTT. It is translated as CASSEQRDLYTGELFF.